The rows below give T cell receptor beta chains drawn from one sample of a study of human T cells and chemical hapten exposure. MiXCR was run by TCRdb on the RACE reads, yielding one entry per CDR3 protein. The sample has about 82,000 distinct CDR3 sequences; 9.5% to 12% are singletons. The input for sequencing was whole blood, taken in connection with sensitization to the hapten diphenylcyclopropenone (DPC). The origin of the receptors is a woman between 50 and 59 years old with alopecia areata. Some clones in this sample may be carry-over from other donors' samples. The CDR3 runs from the conserved cysteine through the conserved F or W. The order of the fields is V gene, clone size, D gene, J gene, CDR3 protein, CDR3 DNA. D genes are given only for firm matches. Not all rows give a size; the values are once, few, many and, for expanded clones, a class.

>TRBV4-2|many|-|TRBJ2-1
CASSQDEGGSSIMEQFF
TGTGCCAGCAGCCAAGATGAGGGGGGCTCATCCATTATGGAGCAGTTCTTC
>TRBV18|-|TRBD1|TRBJ1-4
CASSLLQGGNEKLFF
TGTGCCAGCTCACTCCTACAGGGGGGAAATGAAAAACTGTTTTTT
>TRBV12-5|few|-|TRBJ2-2
CASGSPRGANTGELFF
TGTGCTAGTGGTTCCCCAAGGGGGGCGAACACCGGGGAGCTGTTTTTT
>TRBV7-9|many|-|TRBJ1-6
CASSSGTGGNSPLHF
TGTGCCAGCAGCTCAGGGACTGGAGGAAATTCACCCCTCCACTTT
>TRBV20-1|many|-|TRBJ2-3
CSARVTPGVRRDTQYF
TGCAGTGCTAGAGTAACCCCTGGGGTAAGGAGGGATACGCAGTATTTT
>TRBV6-2/TRBV6-3|-|-|TRBJ2-7
CASIQYPSYEQYF
TGTGCCAGCATTCAATACCCCTCCTACGAGCAGTACTTC
>TRBV12-3/TRBV12-4|-|-|TRBJ1-4
CASRDSDLGEKLFF
TGTGCCAGCAGGGACAGTGATTTGGGTGAAAAACTGTTTTTT
>TRBV18|-|-|TRBJ1-5
CATTGTNNQPQHF
TGTGCCACCACAGGGACCAATAATCAGCCCCAGCATTTT
>TRBV2|few|-|TRBJ1-2
CASSEVDGSYGYTF
TGTGCCAGCAGTGAAGTAGACGGATCTTATGGCTACACCTTC
>TRBV6-5|-|-|TRBJ1-1
CASMRSATEAFF
TGTGCCAGCATGCGGTCGGCCACTGAAGCTTTCTTT
>TRBV19|few|TRBD1|TRBJ2-5
CASIPTGGETQYF
TGTGCCAGTATACCGACAGGGGGAGAGACCCAGTACTTC
>TRBV5-1|-|-|TRBJ2-7
CASSLGEGGLTLLSYEQYF
TGCGCCAGCAGCTTGGGAGAGGGCGGGCTTACTCTCCTCTCCTACGAGCAGTACTTC
>TRBV4-3|-|TRBD2|TRBJ2-3
CASSQKSLAGMADTQYF
TGCGCCAGCAGCCAAAAATCACTAGCGGGGATGGCAGATACGCAGTATTTT
>TRBV5-6|-|TRBD1|TRBJ1-6
CSSSWEDRVGSPLHF
TGTTCCAGCAGCTGGGAAGACAGGGTTGGTTCACCCCTCCACTTT
>TRBV3-1|many|TRBD2|TRBJ2-5
CASSQESSGTSRRDFQETQYF
TGTGCCAGCAGCCAAGAGAGTTCCGGGACTAGCCGGCGGGATTTCCAAGAGACCCAGTACTTC
>TRBV7-9|-|-|TRBJ1-5
CASSSSENQPQHF
TGTGCCAGCAGCTCATCAGAGAATCAGCCCCAGCATTTT
>TRBV6-6|-|TRBD1|TRBJ1-6
CASTDRERSPLHF
TGTGCCAGCACCGACAGGGAACGTTCACCCCTCCACTTT
>TRBV7-2|-|-|TRBJ2-2
CASSLVMVTGELFF
TGTGCCAGCAGCTTAGTGATGGTCACCGGGGAGCTGTTTTTT
>TRBV2|many|-|TRBJ1-1
CASHRPDSYTEAFF
TGTGCCAGCCACCGACCCGACAGCTACACTGAAGCTTTCTTT
>TRBV29-1|few|TRBD2|TRBJ2-5
CSVDRDYTEETQYF
TGCAGCGTTGATCGGGACTATACGGAAGAGACCCAGTACTTC
>TRBV30|many|-|TRBJ2-2
CAWSSLGGELFF
TGTGCCTGGAGTTCCCTGGGCGGGGAGCTGTTTTTT
>TRBV10-3|-|-|TRBJ2-5
CAISSGTGQETQYF
TGTGCCATCTCATCAGGTACAGGGCAAGAGACCCAGTACTTC
>TRBV6-5|few|TRBD2|TRBJ2-5
CASSYTLSSGGETQYF
TGTGCCAGCAGTTACACCTTATCTAGCGGCGGAGAGACCCAGTACTTC
>TRBV27|few|-|TRBJ2-7
CASSLGTSTYEQYF
TGTGCCAGCAGTCTCGGGACTTCAACCTACGAGCAGTACTTC
>TRBV11-2|many|-|TRBJ2-2
CASSTGSNTGELFF
TGTGCCAGCAGCACCGGGTCGAACACCGGGGAGCTGTTTTTT
>TRBV28|few|TRBD1|TRBJ2-4
CASSLLRDRVGIQYF
TGTGCCAGCAGTTTACTCCGGGACAGGGTTGGCATTCAGTACTTC
>TRBV30|few|TRBD1|TRBJ2-5
CAWSYGQGAAETQYF
TGTGCCTGGAGCTATGGACAGGGGGCCGCCGAGACCCAGTACTTC
>TRBV7-9|many|-|TRBJ2-7
CASSLDVWDEQYF
TGTGCCAGCAGCCTAGATGTATGGGACGAGCAGTACTTC
>TRBV4-2|few|-|TRBJ2-3
CASSGAGAEYMDTQYF
TGTGCCAGCAGCGGCGCCGGGGCCGAATACATGGATACGCAGTATTTT
>TRBV18|many|TRBD1|TRBJ2-2
CASSPGQIPSTGELFF
TGTGCCAGCTCCCCGGGACAGATTCCGTCCACCGGGGAGCTGTTTTTT
>TRBV7-2|few|-|TRBJ2-3
CASSLAGGPTDTQYF
TGTGCCAGCAGCTTAGCAGGGGGGCCCACAGATACGCAGTATTTT
>TRBV29-1|many|-|TRBJ1-4
CSVDLGELFF
TGCAGCGTTGATCTTGGGGAACTGTTTTTT
>TRBV12-3/TRBV12-4|-|-|TRBJ1-6
CASSLGQVFSPLHF
TGTGCCAGCAGTTTAGGCCAGGTTTTCTCACCCCTCCACTTT
>TRBV7-9|-|-|TRBJ2-6
CASSLWGNGANVLTF
TGTGCCAGCAGCTTATGGGGGAACGGGGCCAACGTCCTGACTTTC
>TRBV3-1|medium-sized|-|TRBJ2-1
CASSHPGIYNEQFF
TGTGCCAGCAGCCATCCGGGGATCTACAATGAGCAGTTCTTC
>TRBV7-9|many|-|TRBJ2-2
CASSWGLANTGELFF
TGTGCCAGCAGCTGGGGACTGGCGAACACCGGGGAGCTGTTTTTT